The 30 T cell receptor beta chains below were found in one sample sequenced in a study of radiotherapy plus CTLA-4 blockade in lung cancer. Clones were sequenced by immunoSEQ multiplex PCR, and TCRdb holds only the in-frame ones, with some missing. The data contain tens of thousands of clones, approximately 70% of them singletons. The sample here was peripheral blood, taken from a patient treated with radiotherapy plus ipilimumab. These receptors all stem from a human donor with non-small cell lung cancer who had stable disease on radiotherapy plus ipilimumab.

The V and J genes are TRBV7-3 and TRBJ2-5; 14 nucleotides agree with TRBD2. The CDR3 has 17 amino acids. Trimming took 2 bases from V and 2 from J; bases not matched to a gene: 4. Germline CDR1 reads SGHTA; CDR2 reads FQGTGA. The CDR3 protein is CASSLPGTSGGQETQYF. The CDR3 DNA sequence: TGTGCCAGCAGCTTACCCGGGACTAGCGGGGGACAAGAGACCCAGTACTTC.

This chain links TRBV7-3 with TRBJ2-2; a weak D match, TRBD2 (5 bases). The CDR3 is 17 residues long. V was cut by 5 bases and J by 5 bases, with 21 bases left in between. Germline V gene lookup returns CDR1 SGHTA and CDR2 FQGTGA. CDR3 amino acids: CASSLPGRPNGTGELFF. CDR3 nucleotides: TGTGCCAGCAGCCTACCGGGGAGACCAAATGGGACCGGGGAGCTGTTTTTT.

This sequence joins TRBV19 and TRBJ2-3, with 10 bases fitting TRBD2. V was pared by 4 bases and J by 1 base, with 11 bases of the junction left unmatched. Germline assignment: CDR1 LNHDA and CDR2 SQIVND (reference sequence). There are 18 residues in the CDR3. DNA for the CDR3: TGTGCCAGTAGTAACCCACGGAAGACTAGCGGGCGCACAGATACGCAGTATTTT. Translation gives CASSNPRKTSGRTDTQYF. The variable domain in full, with the rest retrieved from reference TRBV19 and TRBJ2-3, is DGGITQSPKYLFRKEGQNVTLSCEQNLNHDAMYWYRQDPGQGLRLIYYSQIVNDFQKGDIAEGYSVSREKKESFPLTVTSAQKNPTAFYLCASSNPRKTSGRTDTQYFGPGTRLTVL.

This clone was found a few times. The gene calls are TRBV5-6 and TRBJ1-5; maybe TRBD1 (6 bases). CDR1 and CDR2 from the germline V gene are SGHDT and YYEEEE. Trimming took 4 bases from V and 1 from J, leaving 15 bases between them. The CDR3 length is 16 residues. In DNA, the CDR3 is TGTGCCAGCAGCCCGCTCGCAGGGGCGAGCAATCAGCCCCAGCATTTT. Translated, it gives CASSPLAGASNQPQHF.

In this sample, this clone turned up a few times. The V and J genes are TRBV7-2 and TRBJ2-1; D remains ambiguous. Trimming cost V 1 base and J 3 bases, with 7 bases left between them. Germline lookup yields CDR1 SGHTA and CDR2 FQGNSA. The CDR3 contains 14 residues. CDR3 nucleotides: TGTGCCAGCAGCTTAGAAGCGAACTACAATGAGCAGTTCTTC. This sequence encodes CASSLEANYNEQFF. The entire variable domain, with the rest obtained from reference TRBV7-2 and TRBJ2-1, is as follows: GAGVSQSPSNKVTEKGKDVELRCDPISGHTALYWYRQSLGQGLEFLIYFQGNSAPDKSGLPSDRFSAERTGGSVSTLTIQRTQQEDSAVYLCASSLEANYNEQFFGPGTRLTVL.

The genes are TRBV28 and TRBJ2-3, with D perhaps given as TRBD1 or TRBD2 (6 bases each). The CDR3 loop spans 18 amino acids. V lost 7 bases and J 5 bases, leaving 28 bases between the germline ends. Germline CDR1 and CDR2: MDHEN and SYDVKM. The CDR3 bases are TGTGCCAGCACCGTTTGGGGGACAAGTAGTCGGGGGAGAGATACGCAGTATTTT. Amino acid sequence: CASTVWGTSSRGRDTQYF.

The chain joins TRBV2 to TRBJ2-1; TRBD2 aligns across 7 bases. CDR1 and CDR2 from the germline V gene are SNHLY and FYNNEI. V shed 7 bases, J shed 5 bases, and the junction held 17 bases outside the gene matches. The CDR3 is made up of 17 amino acids. CDR3 bases: TGTGCCAGCACCGAATGGGGGGGGGAGGAGAGACACAATGAGCAGTTCTTC. Encoded protein: CASTEWGGEERHNEQFF. Supplemented by reference TRBV2 and TRBJ2-1, the full variable domain reads EPEVTQTPSHQVTQMGQEVILRCVPISNHLYFYWYRQILGQKVEFLVSFYNNEISEKSEIFDDQFSVERPDGSNFTLKIRSTKLEDSAMYFCASTEWGGEERHNEQFFGPGTRLTVL.

The chain employs TRBV7-2 and TRBJ2-1, with 9 bases lining up with TRBD1. V trimming: 6 bases; J trimming: 1 base; junction bases outside the gene matches: 7. The CDR3 has 16 amino acids. CDR1 is SGHTA and CDR2 is FQGNSA in the germline V gene. The CDR3 coding sequence is TGTGCCAGCAGAAAATCCGGGACAGGGTCCTACAATGAGCAGTTCTTC. This encodes CASRKSGTGSYNEQFF.

The table lists this clone with a few counts. V and J are TRBV11-2 and TRBJ2-5; TRBD1 is a possible D gene (6 bases). The CDR3 runs to 15 residues. V shed 1 base and J shed 2 bases, with 11 bases lying between them. Looked up from germline, CDR1 is SGHAT and CDR2 is FQNNGV. CDR3 bases: TGTGCCAGCAGCTTAGCCCCGACAGGACAAGAGACCCAGTACTTC. Translation gives CASSLAPTGQETQYF.

J is TRBJ1-2 and V is TRBV14, with 8 bases lining up with TRBD1. The CDR3 length is 14 residues. The germline V gene encodes CDR1 SGHDN and CDR2 FVKESK. With 1 base clipped from V and 5 bases from J, the junction kept 3 bases outside the gene matches. The CDR3 sequence: CASSQGTGPYGYTF. The CDR3 DNA reads as TGTGCCAGCAGCCAAGGGACAGGGCCTTATGGCTACACCTTC.

This rearrangement joins TRBV11-1 to TRBJ2-1; D is ambiguous. The CDR3 spans 12 residues. Germline loops: CDR1 SGHAT, CDR2 FQDESV (reference sequence). The ends were cut back, 1 base at V and 9 bases at J, with 7 bases in the middle. CDR3 in amino acids: CASSLVLGEQFF. The DNA for the CDR3 is TGTGCCAGCAGCTTAGTATTGGGTGAGCAGTTCTTC.

CDR3 amino acids: CASSSGFSTGHNEQFF. The DNA of the CDR3 is TGTGCCAGCAGTTCGGGCTTCTCTACGGGGCACAATGAGCAGTTCTTC. The chain combines TRBV6-5 with TRBJ2-1; D possibly uses TRBD1 or TRBD2 (5 bases each). The length of the CDR3 is 16 residues. Germline-derived CDR1 and CDR2 are MNHEY and SVGAGI. V was trimmed by 4 bases and J by 5 bases, leaving 18 bases between them.

V gene TRBV7-6 combines with J gene TRBJ2-5; TRBD1 matches at 11 bases. This CDR3 is 16 amino acids long. Germline trimming cut 5 bases from V and 2 bases from J; bases unmatched to any gene: 7. From germline, CDR1 is SGHVS and CDR2 FNYEAQ. The CDR3 nucleotides are TGTGCCAGCAGCACAGGACAGGGGGCGCGGCAAGAGACCCAGTACTTC. The encoded protein is CASSTGQGARQETQYF.

This chain connects TRBV29-1 to TRBJ2-7; 7 nucleotides match TRBD1. Trimming cost V 4 bases and J 2 bases; bases outside gene matches: 2. Germline V gene sequence: CDR1 SQVTM, CDR2 ANQGSEA. CDR3 length: 12 residues. CDR3 nucleotide sequence: TGCAGCGTTGGAGACAGGGCCTACGAGCAGTACTTC. It is translated as CSVGDRAYEQYF.

The chain links TRBV6-1 to TRBJ2-1, with 8 bases matching TRBD1. CDR1 MNHNS and CDR2 SASEGT come from the germline V gene. J was trimmed by 3 bases and V by 7 bases; bases with no gene match: 5. The CDR3 loop spans 14 amino acids. The CDR3 DNA follows: TGTGCCAGCATTCCGGGACAGGTCTACAATGAGCAGTTCTTC. Translating gives CASIPGQVYNEQFF.

Turning to this clone: Other DNA sequences within the sample encode an identical CDR3. The genes are TRBV19 and TRBJ2-7, with 7 bases identical to TRBD1. Looked up from germline, CDR1 is LNHDA and CDR2 is SQIVND (reference sequence). V lost 3 bases and J lost 4; bases outside the gene matches: 3. This CDR3 has 13 amino acids. The DNA of the CDR3 is TGTGCCAGTAGTATCGCAGGGGGTTACGAGCAGTACTTC. This sequence encodes CASSIAGGYEQYF.

This clone was found a few times. An end of the junction does not agree with germline; a read error may underlie this. The chain carries TRBV18 and TRBJ2-1, with 10 nucleotides matching TRBD2. The germline gives CDR1 KGHSH, CDR2 LQKENI. The CDR3 runs 12 residues. The CDR3 sequence: CASSPSGRARIF. CDR3 in DNA: TGTGCCAGCTCACCAAGCGGGAGGGCCAGGATCTTC.

The chain combines TRBV7-3 with TRBJ2-7, with D tentatively TRBD1 (5 bases). This CDR3 contains 13 residues. Per the germline V gene, CDR1 is SGHTA and CDR2 is FQGTGA. Trimming pared 2 bases from V and 2 bases from J, leaving 7 bases between. The CDR3 coding sequence is TGTGCCAGCAGCTTACAGGGTCCCTACGAGCAGTACTTC. Encoded protein: CASSLQGPYEQYF.

The CDR3 DNA reads TGTGCCAGCAGTTACTCGCGGGCCTACGAGCAGTACTTC. It translates to CASSYSRAYEQYF. V usage is TRBV6-5 and J usage is TRBJ2-7; D is possibly TRBD2 (5 bases). V shed 0 bases and J shed 2 bases, with 5 bases lying between them. This CDR3 has 13 residues. Germline values: CDR1 MNHEY, CDR2 SVGAGI.

The chain is built from TRBV4-1 and TRBJ1-2; unclear D gene. V gave up 0 bases and J gave up 4 bases, with 9 bases separating them. The germline gives CDR1 MGHRA, CDR2 YSYEKL. The CDR3 extends over 14 amino acids. The CDR3 loop reads CASSQDPGGYGYTF. CDR3 DNA sequence: TGCGCCAGCAGCCAAGATCCCGGTGGCTATGGCTACACCTTC.

This clone appeared a few times. J is TRBJ1-1 and V is TRBV28, with 8 bases identical to TRBD1. CDR1 MDHEN and CDR2 SYDVKM come from the germline V gene. Unmatched junction bases numbered 4, after V lost 4 bases and J lost 3 bases. The CDR3 consists of 14 residues. CDR3 nucleotide sequence: TGTGCCAGCAGTTCAGGGGGCGGACACACTGAAGCTTTCTTT. Amino acid sequence: CASSSGGGHTEAFF.

A remark on this clone: This likely comes from a read error, as the CDR3 has no conserved phenylalanine or tryptophan at its end. The chain couples TRBV6-1 to TRBJ1-2; D is unresolved. The CDR3 is made up of 17 amino acids. The germline V gene encodes CDR1 MNHNS and CDR2 SASEGT. V dropped 2 bases and J dropped 0 bases, with 16 bases sitting between them. CDR3 nucleotide sequence: TGTGCCAGCAGTGAAATGGGGATAGGGAATTCTAACTATGGCTACACCTCC. This sequence encodes CASSEMGIGNSNYGYTS.

This clone was found a few times. The chain combines TRBV6-4 with TRBJ2-5; D not resolved. The V and J ends lost 3 bases and 5 bases respectively, with 10 bases between them. The germline gives CDR1 MRHNA, CDR2 SNTAGT. This CDR3 comprises 13 residues. The CDR3 coding sequence is TGTGCCAGCAGTGAGGTGGTGGGGGAGACCCAGTACTTC. This codes for CASSEVVGETQYF.

The chain combines TRBV19 with TRBJ1-5; D gene uncertain. V dropped 3 bases and J dropped 2 bases, with 5 bases sitting between them. The length of the CDR3 is 13 residues. Germline loops: CDR1 LNHDA, CDR2 SQIVND (reference sequence). Written as DNA, the CDR3 is TGTGCCAGTAGTATGGACCGCAATCAGCCCCAGCATTTT. Protein: CASSMDRNQPQHF. Full variable domain (rest looked up from reference TRBV19 and TRBJ1-5): DGGITQSPKYLFRKEGQNVTLSCEQNLNHDAMYWYRQDPGQGLRLIYYSQIVNDFQKGDIAEGYSVSREKKESFPLTVTSAQKNPTAFYLCASSMDRNQPQHFGDGTRLSIL.

V usage is TRBV13 and J usage is TRBJ2-7; 12 nucleotides align to TRBD2. The CDR3 is 16 amino acids. The V and J ends lost 5 bases and 4 bases, in that order; junction bases with no gene match: 9. Germline CDR1 PRHDT, CDR2 FYEKMQ (reference sequence). This CDR3 reads CASSPQTSGSFYEQYF. CDR3 bases: TGTGCCAGCAGCCCCCAGACTAGCGGGAGTTTTTACGAGCAGTACTTC. Full variable domain (remainder filled in from reference TRBV13 and TRBJ2-7): AAGVIQSPRHLIKEKRETATLKCYPIPRHDTVYWYQQGPGQDPQFLISFYEKMQSDKGSIPDRFSAQQFSDYHSELNMSSLELGDSALYFCASSPQTSGSFYEQYFGPGTRLTVT.

This clone was counted a few times. The genes are TRBV29-1 and TRBJ2-1; 7 bases align to TRBD1. V gave up 8 bases and J gave up 1 base; unmatched junction bases: 8. Germline CDR1 SQVTM, CDR2 ANQGSEA. The CDR3 length is 14 residues. The chain's CDR3 is CSCRQGGSYNEQFF. CDR3 in DNA: TGCAGCTGTCGACAGGGTGGATCCTACAATGAGCAGTTCTTC.

V gene TRBV7-9 combines with J gene TRBJ2-3; 8 bases map to TRBD1. From germline, CDR1 is SEHNR and CDR2 FQNEAQ (reference sequence). This CDR3 is built from 15 residues. The ends lost 4 bases at V and 2 bases at J; junction bases unmatched: 5. The CDR3 protein is CASSYTTGATDTQYF. Here the CDR3 DNA reads TGTGCCAGCAGCTACACGACAGGGGCCACAGATACGCAGTATTTT.

This chain joins TRBV19 and TRBJ2-1, with D hard to call. The CDR3 is 14 residues long. Trimming removed 8 bases at V and 0 bases at J, with 11 bases between. CDR1 is LNHDA, CDR2 SQIVND, per germline (reference sequence). CDR3 nucleotides: TGTGCCAGTGGAGTCGGAAGCTCCTACAATGAGCAGTTCTTC. It is translated as CASGVGSSYNEQFF.

The table lists this clone with a count of one. The V and J genes are TRBV23-1 and TRBJ2-5; D is unclear. TRBV23-1 is marked as an open reading frame, function uncertain. CDR3 length: 14 amino acids. V lost 7 bases and J 4 bases, leaving 16 bases between the germline ends. In DNA, the CDR3 is TGCGCCAGCAACCCCGCAGCCCGTGTAGAGACCCAGTACTTC. It codes for CASNPAARVETQYF.

The chain combines TRBV6-1 with TRBJ1-2; D is ambiguous. CDR1 and CDR2 (germline): MNHNS, SASEGT. The V end lost 2 bases, the J end lost 4 bases, and 20 bases lay between the germline ends. The CDR3 runs to 17 residues. The CDR3, as DNA: TGTGCCAGCAGTGAATCCCCCCGCCCCTCATTTATCTATGGCTACACCTTC. As protein: CASSESPRPSFIYGYTF.